Below are 15 T cell receptor beta chains sequenced from a single sample in a study of T cell responses to AZD1222 COVID-19 vaccine listed by TCRdb under 2021. Per the publication, the time point label means: about 28 days (+/-7) after the second vaccine dose. Preparation of the library involved the immunoSEQ multiplex PCR assay. What TCRdb holds here is the immuneACCESS table cut down to in-frame rearrangements. Part of the clones is not present; checked against another copy, under half of the missing clones reflect an unresolved V gene, and the others are unexplained. Recorded for this sample are some 170,000 clones; 90% to 95% of them occurred a single time. Jointly, the top ten make up under 6% of the sample. The source material was peripheral blood, sampled 28 days after the second AZD1222 dose. These receptors were collected from an adult who received the AZD1222 COVID-19 vaccine.

The chain is built from TRBV9 and TRBJ2-5; no clear D gene. V was shortened by 0 bases and J by 5 bases, with 8 bases between the two germline ends. The CDR3 extends over 13 amino acids. Looked up from germline, CDR1 is SGDLS and CDR2 is YYNGEE. The CDR3 reads CASSVVVGETQYF. The CDR3 DNA reads TGTGCCAGCAGCGTAGTGGTGGGGGAGACCCAGTACTTC.

The chain has TRBV5-6 and TRBJ1-2; 10 bases are a match to TRBD1. J was trimmed by 7 bases and V by 2 bases; bases with no gene match: 5. This CDR3 is built from 14 residues. CDR1 SGHDT and CDR2 YYEEEE come from the germline V gene. This CDR3 is CASSFGTGDSGYTF. The DNA for the CDR3 is TGTGCCAGCAGCTTTGGGACAGGGGATTCTGGCTACACCTTC.

The chain uses TRBV6-5 and TRBJ2-5; 8 nucleotides agree with TRBD2. The CDR3 is made up of 15 amino acids. J gave up 3 bases and V 8 bases, and 11 bases lay outside the gene matches. Germline assignment: CDR1 MNHEY and CDR2 SVGAGI. CDR3 nucleotide sequence: TGTGCCAGCCCCTACTCCGGGAGGGCCGAAGAGACCCAGTACTTC. Protein sequence: CASPYSGRAEETQYF.

This clone has a single count. The CDR3: CASSQDLAGYNEQFF. The CDR3 DNA is TGTGCCAGCAGCCAAGATTTGGCGGGGTACAATGAGCAGTTCTTC. The chain recombines TRBV14 with TRBJ2-1; D possibly corresponds to TRBD2 (6 bases). The CDR3 is 15 amino acids. The germline CDR1 and CDR2 sequences are SGHDN and FVKESK. The ends were cut back, 0 bases at V and 4 bases at J, with 10 bases in the middle.

This sequence joins TRBV2 and TRBJ1-1; no clear D gene. Trimming stripped 7 bases from V and 0 bases from J, with 9 bases between. The CDR3 sequence is 13 residues long. Germline CDR1 is SNHLY and CDR2 is FYNNEI. The CDR3 nucleotides read TGTGCCAGCACCCTACACCTGAACACTGAAGCTTTCTTT. It is translated as CASTLHLNTEAFF.

V usage is TRBV28 and J usage is TRBJ2-3; a possible D gene is TRBD1 (6 bases). The CDR3 totals 17 residues. Germline CDR1 MDHEN, CDR2 SYDVKM. V was trimmed by 7 bases and J by 2 bases, leaving 22 bases between them. The CDR3 region is CASTRPAGVFNTDTQYF. The CDR3 nucleotides read TGTGCCAGCACCCGCCCCGCAGGGGTTTTTAACACAGATACGCAGTATTTT.

V usage is TRBV6-5 and J usage is TRBJ2-6; unclear D gene. The CDR3 sequence is 15 residues long. The germline gives CDR1 MNHEY, CDR2 SVGAGI. V was shortened by 6 bases and J by 0 bases, with 9 bases between the two germline ends. This chain's CDR3 is CASRSQSSGANVLTF. In nucleotides, the CDR3 is TGTGCCAGCAGGTCCCAGAGCTCTGGGGCCAACGTCCTGACTTTC.

J is TRBJ1-5 and V is TRBV21-1; the table assigns TRBD1, which was not confirmed against the DNA. TRBV21-1 represents a pseudogene. The CDR3 length is 17 residues. DNA for the CDR3: TGTGCCAGCAGCACGGGGACAGGGTGGGCTAGCAATCAGCCCCAGCATTTT. Residues: CASSTGTGWASNQPQHF.

The chain joins TRBV20-1 to TRBJ2-3; D is unclear. Trimming removed 6 bases from V and 2 bases from J, with 6 bases in between. The CDR3 covers 11 residues. Germline-derived CDR1 and CDR2 are DFQATT and SNEGSKA (reference sequence). The CDR3 DNA is TGCAGTGCAGGCGACACAGATACGCAGTATTTT. It specifies CSAGDTDTQYF.

V is TRBV19 and J is TRBJ1-4; D unresolved. V gave up 7 bases and J gave up 12 bases, with 12 bases separating them. Germline assignment: CDR1 LNHDA and CDR2 SQIVND (reference sequence). This CDR3 has 11 amino acids. CDR3 sequence: CASNIGSELFF. CDR3 bases: TGTGCCAGTAACATTGGCTCGGAACTGTTTTTT.

V and J are TRBV7-9 and TRBJ2-1; 12 bases align to TRBD2. This CDR3 comprises 17 residues. V lost 1 base to trimming and J lost 8 bases; unmatched junction nucleotides: 9. Germline CDR1 reads SEHNR; CDR2 reads FQNEAQ (reference sequence). The CDR3 DNA sequence: TGTGCCAGCAGCTTAGAGCTAGCGGGAGGGCCGGGCGATGAGCAGTTCTTC. It encodes CASSLELAGGPGDEQFF. The full variable domain, with the rest looked up from reference TRBV7-9 and TRBJ2-1, is DTGVSQNPRHKITKRGQNVTFRCDPISEHNRLYWYRQTLGQGPEFLTYFQNEAQLEKSRLLSDRFSAERPKGSFSTLEIQRTEQGDSAMYLCASSLELAGGPGDEQFFGPGTRLTVL.

The chain has TRBV7-2 and TRBJ2-7; unclear D gene. Germline V gene lookup returns CDR1 SGHTA and CDR2 FQGNSA. The CDR3 has 12 amino acids. V was shortened by 3 bases and J by 3 bases, with 6 bases between the two germline ends. CDR3 nucleotide sequence: TGTGCCAGCAGCTTGGCGCTCTACGAGCAGTACTTC. Translated: CASSLALYEQYF. The whole variable domain, remainder taken from reference TRBV7-2 and TRBJ2-7, is GAGVSQSPSNKVTEKGKDVELRCDPISGHTALYWYRQSLGQGLEFLIYFQGNSAPDKSGLPSDRFSAERTGGSVSTLTIQRTQQEDSAVYLCASSLALYEQYFGPGTRLTVT.

The chain links TRBV28 to TRBJ2-7; 9 nucleotides agree with TRBD1. V was clipped by 6 bases and J by 1 base; unmatched bases: 7. The CDR3 runs to 15 residues. Germline CDR1 reads MDHEN; CDR2 reads SYDVKM. The CDR3 bases are TGTGCCAGCAGCGTAACAGGGGGCTTATCCTACGAGCAGTACTTC. Translation gives CASSVTGGLSYEQYF.

The chain couples TRBV18 to TRBJ1-1; 7 bases fit TRBD1. CDR1 is KGHSH and CDR2 is LQKENI in the germline V gene. This CDR3 is built from 14 residues. V was pared by 4 bases and J by 3 bases, with 5 bases of the junction left unmatched. The CDR3, as DNA: TGTGCCAGCTCACAGGCCGGGACAGACACTGAAGCTTTCTTT. This encodes CASSQAGTDTEAFF.

The rearrangement joins TRBV4-2 to TRBJ2-1; possibly TRBD1 for D (5 bases). Trimming took 2 bases from V and 10 from J, leaving 12 bases between them. Germline CDR1 is LGHNA and CDR2 is YNFKEQ. The CDR3 has 13 amino acids. CDR3 nucleotide sequence: TGTGCCAGCAGCCAAAGGGGTTTGGCGGAGCAGTTCTTC. Translation: CASSQRGLAEQFF.